This passage covers 31 T cell receptor beta chains from one sample sequenced in a study of T cells in Graves' hyperthyroidism and ophthalmopathy. Amplification of TCR beta CDR3 regions used RNA as the template. First-round RT-PCR with HTBI primers amplified the TCR CDR3 region. TCRdb independently ran MiXCR on the multiplex PCR reads; one entry per CDR3 protein. The sample lists roughly 240,000 distinct CDR3 sequences, about 24% occurring once. What was sequenced was blood. These receptors all stem from a woman aged 35 to 49 with Graves' ophthalmopathy.

This clonotype was counted many times. A read error may be the cause here, since a much bigger clone is one base away. The chain couples TRBV6-1 to TRBJ1-1; D is unclear. The CDR3 contains 13 residues. Germline-derived CDR1 and CDR2 are MNHNS and SASEGT. CDR3 region: CASSSFVNTKAFF. CDR3 DNA: TGTGCCAGCAGTAGTTTTGTGAACACTAAAGCTTTCTTT.

The CDR3 here is CASSLTPSGDEQYF. CDR3 nucleotides: TGTGCCAGCAGTCTAACACCATCGGGTGACGAGCAGTACTTC. The V call is TRBV28, the J call TRBJ2-7; D gene ambiguous. V was cut by 5 bases and J by 5 bases, with 16 bases left in between. Germline V CDR1 and CDR2: MDHEN, SYDVKM. The CDR3 length is 14 residues.

This clonotype was observed at least ten times. A single base separates this from a much larger clone, so it may be a read error. The rearrangement uses TRBV15 and TRBJ1-1, with a tentative D call TRBD1 (6 bases). Per the germline V gene, CDR1 is LNHNV and CDR2 is YYDKDF (reference sequence). V was clipped by 0 bases and J by 7 bases, with 12 bases between them. The CDR3 runs to 14 residues. The CDR3 nucleotides are TGTGCCACCAGCAGAGATAGGGACAAGCTTGAAGCTTTCTTT. Amino acid sequence: CATSRDRDKLEAFF.

This clonotype came up many times. The V and J genes are TRBV10-1 and TRBJ1-1; TRBD1 agrees at 7 bases. The CDR3 contains 13 residues. The junction had 9 bases not matched to a gene; V was cut back by 4 bases and J by 10 bases. CDR1 and CDR2 (germline): WNHNN, SYGVQD (reference sequence). CDR3 sequence reads: CASSAQGREGAFF. In DNA form, the CDR3 reads TGCGCCAGCAGTGCACAGGGGAGGGAAGGAGCTTTCTTT.

This clonotype was counted ten times or more. This chain links TRBV24-1 with TRBJ2-1; a possible D gene is TRBD2 (5 bases). This CDR3 is built from 13 residues. Germline-derived CDR1 and CDR2 are KGHDR and SFDVKD. Trimming left V 1 base short and J 7 bases short, with 7 bases between. CDR3 amino acids: CATSDFGVNEQFF. The CDR3 DNA reads as TGTGCCACCAGTGATTTCGGGGTAAATGAGCAGTTCTTC.

J is TRBJ1-3 and V is TRBV6-1; D is unresolved. This CDR3 has 16 residues. Trimming took off 2 bases at V and 0 bases at J, with 11 bases between the two ends. Germline CDR1 is MNHNS and CDR2 is SASEGT. The CDR3 protein is CASSEKTGTSGNTIYF. In DNA form, the CDR3 reads TGTGCCAGCAGTGAAAAGACGGGAACCTCTGGAAACACCATATATTTT.

This clonotype was counted at least ten times. J is TRBJ1-5 and V is TRBV12-3 or TRBV12-4; TRBD1 is a possible D gene (5 bases). Trimming removed 1 base from V and 0 bases from J, with 19 bases in between. The CDR3 has 19 amino acids. Here the CDR3 DNA reads TGTGCCAGCAGTTTAGTGGGGCCTCTAAACACTTATAGCAATCAGCCCCAGCATTTT. Translated, it gives CASSLVGPLNTYSNQPQHF.

This chain connects TRBV29-1 to TRBJ2-5, with TRBD2 matching 8 bases. The CDR3 runs 13 residues. Trimming removed 4 bases from V and 7 bases from J; junction bases left unmatched: 8. CDR1 is SQVTM, CDR2 ANQGSEA, per germline. The CDR3 sequence: CSVVLAGRGTQYF. The DNA for the CDR3 is TGCAGCGTTGTCCTAGCGGGCCGAGGGACCCAGTACTTC.

In this sample, this clonotype turned up many times. This sequence joins TRBV30 and TRBJ1-2; D gene uncertain. V was clipped by 3 bases and J by 2 bases, with 19 bases between them. Looked up from germline, CDR1 is GTSNPN and CDR2 is SVGIG (reference sequence). This CDR3 is 16 amino acids long. The CDR3: CAWRRGGAGTNYGYTF. In DNA, the CDR3 is TGTGCCTGGAGGAGAGGTGGCGCAGGAACCAACTATGGCTACACCTTC. Complete variable domain (other parts from reference TRBV30 and TRBJ1-2): SQTIHQWPATLVQPVGSPLSLECTVEGTSNPNLYWYRQAAGRGLQLLFYSVGIGQISSEVPQNLSASRPQDRQFILSSKKLLLSDSGFYLCAWRRGGAGTNYGYTFGSGTRLTVV.

This clonotype was recorded many times. The rearrangement joins TRBV6-1 to TRBJ1-2; D perhaps matches TRBD1 (5 bases). CDR1 is MNHNS and CDR2 is SASEGT in the germline V gene. This CDR3 is built from 15 residues. Trimming stripped 5 bases from V and 3 bases from J, with 16 bases between. The CDR3 DNA follows: TGTGCCAGCAGTCCCTCTTCAGGGAGTGACTATGGCTACACCTTC. Amino acids: CASSPSSGSDYGYTF.

J is TRBJ2-5 and V is TRBV20-1; TRBD2 matches 7 bases. The CDR3 consists of 13 residues. Germline V CDR1 and CDR2: DFQATT, SNEGSKA (reference sequence). V was pared by 5 bases and J by 5 bases, with 8 bases of the junction left unmatched. CDR3 in amino acids: CSAGPSGTETQYF. The DNA of the CDR3 is TGCAGTGCTGGCCCAAGCGGGACGGAGACCCAGTACTTC.

The rearrangement uses TRBV24-1 and TRBJ2-7; possible D gene TRBD2, 6 bases. Germline-derived CDR1 and CDR2 are KGHDR and SFDVKD. Trimming stripped 4 bases from V and 5 bases from J, with 11 bases between. The CDR3 length is 13 residues. CDR3 DNA sequence: TGTGCCACCAGTGAGGGGGGATCCGACGAGCAGTACTTC. This translates into CATSEGGSDEQYF.

This clonotype appeared many times. The chain recombines TRBV19 with TRBJ2-2; 11 nucleotides align to TRBD2. This CDR3 has 16 amino acids. Unmatched junction bases numbered 9, after V lost 7 bases and J lost 5 bases. Germline V gives CDR1 LNHDA, CDR2 SQIVND (reference sequence). CDR3 sequence (DNA): TGTGCCAGTACCGGGACTAGCGGTCGCTGGACCGGGGAGCTGTTTTTT. This sequence encodes CASTGTSGRWTGELFF.

Ten or more counts support this clonotype. The genes are TRBV28 and TRBJ2-7; perhaps TRBD2 as D (5 bases). Between the trimmed V and J ends, which lost 6 bases and 3 bases, there was a span of 18 bases. Looked up from germline, CDR1 is MDHEN and CDR2 is SYDVKM. The CDR3 has 15 residues. CDR3 protein: CASSEIEAGGYEQYF. The CDR3 region has the DNA TGTGCCAGCAGCGAAATAGAGGCGGGCGGCTACGAGCAGTACTTC. The variable domain in full, completed from reference TRBV28 and TRBJ2-7, reads DVKVTQSSRYLVKRTGEKVFLECVQDMDHENMFWYRQDPGLGLRLIYFSYDVKMKEKGDIPEGYSVSREKKERFSLILESASTNQTSMYLCASSEIEAGGYEQYFGPGTRLTVT.

This clonotype was detected ten times or more. The genes are TRBV28 and TRBJ2-5; the D is unclear. V was cut by 4 bases and J by 4 bases, with 4 bases left in between. CDR1 is MDHEN and CDR2 is SYDVKM in the germline V gene. CDR3 length: 11 amino acids. CDR3 nucleotide sequence: TGTGCCAGCAGTTCGCGAGAGACCCAGTACTTC. Protein product: CASSSRETQYF.

This clonotype was recorded many times. J is TRBJ1-5 and V is TRBV20-1; tentatively, D is TRBD1 (5 bases). CDR3 length: 14 amino acids. The V and J ends lost 6 bases and 3 bases respectively, with 15 bases between them. Germline V gene sequence: CDR1 DFQATT, CDR2 SNEGSKA (reference sequence). The CDR3 region has the DNA TGCAGTGCCGGAGGGGCAGAGGACAATCAGCCCCAGCATTTT. As protein: CSAGGAEDNQPQHF.

This clonotype was seen at least ten times. The genes are TRBV9 and TRBJ1-1, with 8 bases aligning to TRBD1. The germline V gene encodes CDR1 SGDLS and CDR2 YYNGEE. The junction had 5 bases not matched to a gene; V was cut back by 4 bases and J by 0 bases. The CDR3 length is 15 residues. CDR3 protein: CASSLTGVVNTEAFF. CDR3 nucleotides: TGTGCCAGCAGCTTGACAGGGGTCGTGAACACTGAAGCTTTCTTT.

This clonotype was found many times. The chain links TRBV6-5 to TRBJ2-7; TRBD1 or TRBD2 may be the D gene (5 bases each). Between the trimmed V and J ends, which lost 6 bases and 6 bases, there was a span of 9 bases. CDR1 is MNHEY, CDR2 SVGAGI, per germline. The CDR3 contains 11 residues. CDR3 residues: CASSTRGEQYF. The CDR3 nucleotides are TGTGCCAGCAGCACTAGGGGCGAGCAGTACTTC.

Ten or more counts support this clonotype. The chain combines TRBV20-1 with TRBJ1-5; a weak D match, TRBD1 (5 bases). Trimming removed 4 bases at V and 0 bases at J, with 16 bases between. The CDR3 spans 16 residues. Germline CDR1 reads DFQATT; CDR2 reads SNEGSKA (reference sequence). CDR3: CSAIAGSPYSNQPQHF. Written as DNA, the CDR3 is TGCAGTGCTATAGCAGGGTCCCCTTATAGCAATCAGCCCCAGCATTTT.

In DNA form, the CDR3 reads TGTGCCAGCAGCCCCATCGGGACGGAGCAGTACTTC. Protein: CASSPIGTEQYF. V is TRBV28 and J is TRBJ2-7, with D possibly called TRBD1 or TRBD2 (5 bases each). V was pared by 6 bases and J by 7 bases, with 13 bases between. This CDR3 is built from 12 residues. Germline CDR1 reads MDHEN; CDR2 reads SYDVKM.

The genes are TRBV12-3 or TRBV12-4 and TRBJ2-7; possible D gene TRBD1, 5 bases. The CDR3 has 13 residues. The ends were cut back, 5 bases at V and 6 bases at J, with 14 bases in the middle. CDR3 residues: CASSPDVRVEQYF. CDR3 nucleotides: TGTGCCAGCAGTCCCGACGTCAGGGTCGAGCAGTACTTC.

This clonotype was seen more than once but under ten times. The rearrangement uses TRBV6-2 or TRBV6-3 and TRBJ2-7; 9 nucleotides match TRBD2. Germline values: CDR1 MNHEY, CDR2 SVGEGT. The CDR3 covers 15 residues. V lost 8 bases, J lost 7 bases, and 15 bases stayed unmatched. In DNA form, the CDR3 reads TGTGCCAGCTGGCGGGAGGGCGTTGGGACGGCGGAGCAGTACTTC. Amino acid sequence: CASWREGVGTAEQYF.

In its sample, this clonotype was seen many times. V is TRBV30 and J is TRBJ2-5, with 7 bases fitting TRBD1. Losses at the gene ends were 0 bases for V and 5 bases for J; bases not matched to a gene: 6. Germline CDR1 and CDR2: GTSNPN and SVGIG (reference sequence). The CDR3 extends over 14 amino acids. This CDR3 reads CAWSVRTGLETQYF. CDR3 in DNA: TGTGCCTGGAGTGTACGGACAGGCTTGGAGACCCAGTACTTC. Full variable domain (outside the CDR3, taken from reference TRBV30 and TRBJ2-5): SQTIHQWPATLVQPVGSPLSLECTVEGTSNPNLYWYRQAAGRGLQLLFYSVGIGQISSEVPQNLSASRPQDRQFILSSKKLLLSDSGFYLCAWSVRTGLETQYFGPGTRLLVL.

This clonotype was seen only a few times. The genes are TRBV6-5 and TRBJ1-1; TRBD1 might be the D (5 bases). From germline, CDR1 is MNHEY and CDR2 SVGAGI. This CDR3 contains 14 residues. V was clipped by 3 bases and J by 5 bases, with 13 bases between them. The CDR3 region has the DNA TGTGCCAGCAGTTATCGGGGGTTATGGACTGAAGCTTTCTTT. It is translated as CASSYRGLWTEAFF.

The chain couples TRBV7-9 to TRBJ2-7, with a tentative D call TRBD2 (6 bases). V was clipped by 1 base and J by 2 bases, with 12 bases between them. CDR1 is SEHNR and CDR2 is FQNEAQ in the germline V gene (reference sequence). The CDR3 runs 15 residues. In nucleotides, the CDR3 is TGTGCCAGCAGCTTAGGTCTAGCGCCCACCTACGAGCAGTACTTC. Translation gives CASSLGLAPTYEQYF. Full variable domain (missing parts from reference TRBV7-9 and TRBJ2-7): DTGVSQNPRHKITKRGQNVTFRCDPISEHNRLYWYRQTLGQGPEFLTYFQNEAQLEKSRLLSDRFSAERPKGSFSTLEIQRTEQGDSAMYLCASSLGLAPTYEQYFGPGTRLTVT.

In its sample, this clonotype was seen many times. This rearrangement joins TRBV6-5 to TRBJ1-2; D may be TRBD1 (5 bases). Germline CDR1 MNHEY, CDR2 SVGAGI. This CDR3 is built from 13 residues. V lost 0 bases and J 9 bases, leaving 11 bases between the germline ends. The CDR3 reads CASSYSTGRSYTF. As DNA, the CDR3 is TGTGCCAGCAGTTACTCCACGGGACGTAGCTACACCTTC.

As regards this clonotype: Because it lacks the conserved phenylalanine or tryptophan at the end, this CDR3 is likely a read error. This chain links TRBV2 with TRBJ2-3; D gene unclear. The V end was cut by 8 bases, the J end by 0 bases, with 15 bases between. The CDR3 length is 15 residues. Germline V lookup: CDR1 SNHLY, CDR2 FYNNEI. CDR3 bases: TGTGCCAGCCAGTATTCTGGCTCTAGCACAGATACGCAGTATTCT. Its protein product is CASQYSGSSTDTQYS.

This clonotype appeared many times. The V and J genes are TRBV4-1 and TRBJ2-7; tentative D call: TRBD1 (5 bases). The V and J ends lost 0 bases and 0 bases respectively, with 12 bases between them. This CDR3 has 16 amino acids. The V gene's germline CDR1 is MGHRA and CDR2 YSYEKL. CDR3 DNA: TGCGCCAGCAGCCAAGAGGGGCAGGCAAACTCCTACGAGCAGTACTTC. As protein: CASSQEGQANSYEQYF.

This clonotype was seen repeatedly, ten times or more. This may be a read error: a much more frequent sequence differs by one nucleotide. The conserved closing phenylalanine or tryptophan is absent in this CDR3, likely reflecting a read error. The chain recombines TRBV12-3 or TRBV12-4 with TRBJ1-1; perhaps TRBD1 as D (5 bases). The CDR3 runs 13 residues. Trimming removed 7 bases at V and 3 bases at J, with 12 bases between. The CDR3 protein is CASNGALDTEAFI. Here the CDR3 DNA reads TGTGCCAGCAACGGGGCCTTGGACACTGAAGCTTTCATT.

With regard to this clonotype: Possible read error: a much larger clone is one base away. The rearrangement links TRBV12-3 or TRBV12-4 to TRBJ1-1, with D perhaps matching TRBD1 (5 bases). The V end was cut by 5 bases, the J end by 1 base, with 8 bases between. The CDR3 is 13 residues long. CDR3 nucleotide sequence: TGTGCCAGCAGTATAGGACAGAACACTGAAGCTTTCTTT. Its translation is CASSIGQNTEAFF.

This clonotype was recorded at least ten times. The chain recombines TRBV29-1 with TRBJ2-7, with TRBD2 matching over 7 bases. The CDR3 is 13 residues long. V lost 4 bases to trimming and J lost 0 bases; unmatched junction nucleotides: 3. Germline loops: CDR1 SQVTM, CDR2 ANQGSEA. CDR3 sequence: CSVASGPSYEQYF. CDR3 bases: TGCAGCGTTGCTAGCGGACCCTCCTACGAGCAGTACTTC.